The 8 T cell receptor beta chains presented below share a single source sample, sequenced in a study of T cells in Graves' hyperthyroidism and ophthalmopathy. There were TCR beta CDR3 regions amplified from RNA transcripts. HTBI primers drove first-round RT-PCR of the TCR CDR3. TCRdb used MiXCR to reprocess the multiplex PCR reads, holding one entry per CDR3 protein. The sample records hundreds of thousands of distinct CDR3 sequences, roughly 14% being singletons. Sequencing was performed on blood. The receptors stem from a woman under 40 with Graves' hyperthyroidism that later progressed to Graves' ophthalmopathy.

This clonotype has at least ten counts. The CDR3 protein is CASSSRQGAAWRETQYF. CDR3 DNA sequence: TGTGCCAGTAGTAGTCGACAGGGAGCAGCGTGGCGAGAGACCCAGTACTTC. The chain joins TRBV19 to TRBJ2-5; 7 bases are a match to TRBD1. Trimming at V came to 4 bases and at J to 4 bases, leaving 15 bases not matched to a gene. Germline values: CDR1 LNHDA, CDR2 SQIVND (reference sequence). This CDR3 has 17 amino acids.

This clonotype was picked up a small number of times. CDR3 residues: CASSIAGTDRSRTQYF. CDR3 nucleotide sequence: TGTGCCAGTAGTATAGCCGGGACAGACCGAAGTCGGACCCAGTACTTC. J is TRBJ2-5 and V is TRBV19; TRBD1 matches 7 bases. The CDR3 extends over 16 amino acids. The V segment lost 1 base and the J segment 7 bases; nucleotides outside the gene matches: 12. Looked up from germline, CDR1 is LNHDA and CDR2 is SQIVND (reference sequence).

This clonotype was observed once. The V gene is TRBV5-6, the J gene TRBJ1-5; 8 bases are shared with TRBD1. The CDR3 length is 16 residues. The junction had 13 bases not matched to a gene; V was cut back by 4 bases and J by 7 bases. CDR1 and CDR2 from the germline V gene are SGHDT and YYEEEE. CDR3 sequence (DNA): TGTGCCAGCAGCCGAAGTACAGGGGGTTCAAGACAGCCCCAGCATTTT. Its protein product is CASSRSTGGSRQPQHF.

Comment on this clonotype: Compared with germline, one end of the junction differs, possibly owing to a read error. This sequence joins TRBV20-1 and TRBJ1-5; 7 nucleotides line up with TRBD1. The CDR3 contains 16 residues. Germline V gene sequence: CDR1 DFQATT, CDR2 SNEGSKA (reference sequence). Here the CDR3 DNA reads TGCAGTGCTAGAGATCCGCCAGGGGGAAGAAATCAGTCCCAGCATTTT. Protein product: CSARDPPGGRNQSQHF.

This clonotype was picked up many times. V usage is TRBV7-3 and J usage is TRBJ1-1; D is possibly TRBD1 (6 bases). CDR3 length equals 13 residues. The germline V gene encodes CDR1 SGHTA and CDR2 FQGTGA. V dropped 6 bases and J dropped 6 bases, with 14 bases sitting between them. Here the CDR3 reads CASRTGAGAEAFF. CDR3 coding DNA: TGTGCCAGCAGGACGGGGGCTGGGGCTGAAGCTTTCTTT.

This clonotype was detected ten times or more. The chain uses TRBV7-8 and TRBJ2-7; TRBD2 aligns across 9 bases. Per the germline V gene, CDR1 is SGHVS and CDR2 is FQNEAQ. This CDR3 spans 16 amino acids. V shed 0 bases, J shed 4 bases, and the junction held 7 bases outside the gene matches. CDR3 coding DNA: TGTGCCAGCAGCTTAGCGCTGGCGGGAGGGCGGTACGAGCAGTACTTC. This gives the protein CASSLALAGGRYEQYF.

This clonotype appeared many times. The V gene is TRBV18, the J gene TRBJ1-4; 7 nucleotides match TRBD1. The CDR3 has 14 residues. Germline CDR1 KGHSH, CDR2 LQKENI. The junction had 7 bases not matched to a gene; V was cut back by 5 bases and J by 7 bases. CDR3 residues: CASSTTGLAEKLFF. CDR3 bases: TGTGCCAGCTCAACGACAGGGCTGGCTGAAAAACTGTTTTTT.

V is TRBV10-2 and J is TRBJ1-5; 7 bases match TRBD1. CDR1 and CDR2 (germline): WSHSY, SAAADI. CDR3 length: 14 residues. The V gene end was trimmed by 7 bases and the J gene end by 5 bases; junction bases not matched to a gene: 8. The CDR3 reads CASTGGGLHQPQHF. In DNA, the CDR3 is TGCGCCAGCACAGGGGGGGGGCTCCATCAGCCCCAGCATTTT.